Listed here are 25 T cell receptor beta chains from one sample, sequenced in a study of human T cells and chemical hapten exposure. Time point meaning: pre-sensitization, week 0. The treatment denotes: therapeutic diphenylcyclopropenone sensitization with weekly scalp DPC. In TCRdb, the RACE reads were re-called with MiXCR into one record per CDR3 protein. The data hold 62,000 or so distinct CDR3 sequences, with around 9.9% observed a single time. The source material was whole blood, sampled in connection with sensitization to the hapten diphenylcyclopropenone (DPC). The receptors shown here come from a woman in her 50s with alopecia areata. Some clones in this sample may be carry-over from other donors' samples.

This clonotype has only a few counts. This rearrangement joins TRBV29-1 to TRBJ2-2; D is unclear. Germline V gene lookup returns CDR1 SQVTM and CDR2 ANQGSEA. The V end was cut by 8 bases, the J end by 1 base, with 11 bases between. This CDR3 has 13 amino acids. As DNA, the CDR3 is TGCAGCTCCCGAAGGCAGAACACCGGGGAGCTGTTTTTT. Protein: CSSRRQNTGELFF.

This clonotype was counted at least ten times. The rearrangement joins TRBV3-1 to TRBJ1-3, with D maybe TRBD1 (6 bases). Trimming removed 4 bases from V and 7 bases from J, with 14 bases in between. Germline loops: CDR1 LGHDT, CDR2 YNNKEL (reference sequence). The CDR3 is 14 residues long. CDR3 sequence: CASSRTGQPNTIYF. As DNA, the CDR3 is TGTGCCAGCAGCCGCACAGGGCAGCCGAACACCATATATTTT.

This clonotype was recorded many times. The rearrangement uses TRBV25-1 and TRBJ1-2; no firm D call. The germline CDR1 and CDR2 sequences are MGHDK and SYGVNS. This CDR3 has 13 residues. The ends were cut back, 6 bases at V and 2 bases at J, with 10 bases in the middle. CDR3 region: CASRRGWNYGYTF. The CDR3 coding sequence is TGTGCCAGCAGGCGGGGATGGAACTATGGCTACACCTTC.

This clonotype was found many times. This chain joins TRBV27 and TRBJ2-1; 10 bases are a match to TRBD2. CDR3 size: 17 residues. Germline CDR1 reads MNHEY; CDR2 reads SMNVEV (reference sequence). V was pared by 4 bases and J by 4 bases, with 10 bases of the junction left unmatched. The DNA for the CDR3 is TGTGCCAGCAGTTCTACGCGGATTAGCGGGGGGTACAATGAGCAGTTCTTC. Protein sequence: CASSSTRISGGYNEQFF.

This clonotype was counted between two and nine times. The chain employs TRBV7-3 and TRBJ2-6, with D uncertain. CDR1 SGHTA and CDR2 FQGTGA come from the germline V gene. The CDR3 totals 18 residues. V lost 3 bases and J 0 bases, leaving 15 bases between the germline ends. This CDR3 is CASSLVGAPSSGANVLTF. The CDR3 DNA sequence: TGTGCCAGCAGCTTGGTTGGCGCACCCAGCTCTGGGGCCAACGTCCTGACTTTC.

This clonotype was detected many times. The V and J genes are TRBV27 and TRBJ2-5; 7 bases match TRBD2. This CDR3 has 15 residues. Germline V gives CDR1 MNHEY, CDR2 SMNVEV (reference sequence). J was trimmed by 2 bases and V by 5 bases; bases with no gene match: 8. In DNA, the CDR3 is TGTGCCAGCAGTGAGTTATCGGGGGGTCAAGAGACCCAGTACTTC. This gives the protein CASSELSGGQETQYF.

The sample holds a few counts of this clonotype. The CDR3 DNA sequence: TGTGCCAGCAGCCGCGGACAGGCTCAAGAGACCCAGTACTTC. Translating gives CASSRGQAQETQYF. The rearrangement links TRBV11-2 to TRBJ2-5; 7 bases line up with TRBD1. Germline V lookup: CDR1 SGHAT, CDR2 FQNNGV. This CDR3 comprises 14 residues. Trimming cost V 5 bases and J 2 bases; bases outside gene matches: 5.

This clonotype was observed a few times. The rearrangement joins TRBV5-4 to TRBJ2-3; 7 positions match TRBD2. The germline CDR1 and CDR2 sequences are SGHNT and YYREEE (reference sequence). The V and J ends lost 2 bases and 0 bases, in that order; junction bases with no gene match: 15. The CDR3 is 19 amino acids. The CDR3 sequence is CASSLLGPLLAFSTDTQYF. The CDR3 bases are TGTGCCAGCAGCTTACTTGGCCCTCTACTAGCGTTTAGCACAGATACGCAGTATTTT.

The table lists this clonotype with a few counts. The chain joins TRBV29-1 to TRBJ2-1, with 8 bases aligning to TRBD2. Per the germline V gene, CDR1 is SQVTM and CDR2 is ANQGSEA. The CDR3 is 14 amino acids. The junction had 3 bases not matched to a gene; V was cut back by 3 bases and J by 2 bases. CDR3 region: CSVESGRPYNEQFF. The CDR3 DNA reads as TGCAGCGTTGAGAGCGGGAGACCCTACAATGAGCAGTTCTTC.

This clonotype showed up just a few times. The chain combines TRBV29-1 with TRBJ1-2; D not certain. The CDR3 has 11 residues. V shed 5 bases and J shed 1 base, with 5 bases lying between them. The germline V gene has CDR1 SQVTM and CDR2 ANQGSEA. CDR3 loop: CSVMVNYGYTF. DNA of the CDR3: TGCAGCGTTATGGTTAACTATGGCTACACCTTC.

This clonotype was seen a handful of times. This sequence joins TRBV10-3 and TRBJ1-2, with D uncertain. The ends were cut back, 4 bases at V and 6 bases at J, with 9 bases in the middle. Germline values: CDR1 ENHRY, CDR2 SYGVKD. CDR3 size: 12 residues. The CDR3 is CAISGAGDGYTF. CDR3 sequence (DNA): TGTGCCATCAGTGGGGCTGGGGATGGCTACACCTTC.

V and J are TRBV20-1 and TRBJ2-7, with a tentative D call TRBD2 (7 bases). This CDR3 is 15 amino acids long. Germline-derived CDR1 and CDR2 are DFQATT and SNEGSKA (reference sequence). The germline V and J ends were trimmed by 2 bases and 7 bases, with 21 bases remaining between them. This CDR3 reads CSARRGGNTVREQYF. CDR3 sequence (DNA): TGCAGTGCTAGAAGGGGGGGGAACACTGTACGGGAGCAGTACTTC.

This clonotype was seen a single time. The chain carries TRBV29-1 and TRBJ1-2; D remains unclear. The CDR3 is 12 amino acids. CDR1 SQVTM and CDR2 ANQGSEA come from the germline V gene. V lost 4 bases and J lost 3, with 9 bases in between. This CDR3 is CSVVSTDYGYTF. The CDR3 region has the DNA TGCAGCGTTGTTTCAACAGACTATGGCTACACCTTC. Based on the CDR3 plus reference TRBV29-1 and TRBJ1-2, the full variable domain is SAVISQKPSRDICQRGTSLTIQCQVDSQVTMMFWYRQQPGQSLTLIATANQGSEATYESGFVIDKFPISRPNLTFSTLTVSNMSPEDSSIYLCSVVSTDYGYTFGSGTRLTVV.

The J gene is TRBJ1-5, the V gene TRBV29-1; 9 bases agree with TRBD1. Germline lookup yields CDR1 SQVTM and CDR2 ANQGSEA. The CDR3 has 12 amino acids. CDR3 protein: CGPTGGHQPQHF. DNA for the CDR3: TGCGGGCCGACAGGGGGGCATCAGCCCCAGCATTTT.

This clonotype was seen many times. CDR3: CASRFMSARLNIQYF. Written as DNA, the CDR3 is TGTGCCAGCAGATTTATGTCTGCGAGATTAAACATTCAGTACTTC. The rearrangement uses TRBV6-2 or TRBV6-3 and TRBJ2-4; D ambiguous. The CDR3 spans 15 residues. The V gene lost 6 bases and the J gene lost 6 bases, with 18 bases spanning the gap. CDR1 MNHEY and CDR2 SVGEGT come from the germline V gene.

This clonotype was counted only a few times. This chain links TRBV7-9 with TRBJ1-2; 7 bases map to TRBD1. This CDR3 region has 13 residues. Trimming took 5 bases from V and 6 from J; bases not matched to a gene: 6. The germline V gene encodes CDR1 SEHNR and CDR2 FQNEAQ (reference sequence). This CDR3 is CASSTGQHHGYTF. In DNA, the CDR3 is TGTGCCAGCAGCACGGGACAGCATCATGGCTACACCTTC.

This clonotype appeared many times. The chain links TRBV27 to TRBJ2-3; D remains ambiguous. Trimming shortened V by 5 bases and J by 0 bases, and 9 bases separated the two germline ends. This CDR3 comprises 14 residues. Germline CDR1 reads MNHEY; CDR2 reads SMNVEV (reference sequence). The CDR3 sequence is CASSGQVSTDTQYF. The CDR3 region has the DNA TGTGCCAGCAGTGGGCAGGTCAGCACAGATACGCAGTATTTT.

This clonotype was counted many times. The genes are TRBV12-3 or TRBV12-4 and TRBJ1-5, with 7 bases matching TRBD1. The CDR3 is made up of 16 amino acids. V dropped 6 bases and J dropped 0; count of bases not matched to a gene: 8. In DNA form, the CDR3 reads TGTGCCAGCAGCAAGACAGGGCGCGATAGCAATCAGCCCCAGCATTTT. Its protein is CASSKTGRDSNQPQHF.

This clonotype was recorded a few times. In DNA, the CDR3 is TGCGCCAGCAGTCACAACTACAGGGACAATGAGCAGTTCTTC. Translated, it gives CASSHNYRDNEQFF. The rearrangement links TRBV23-1 to TRBJ2-1; weak D call: TRBD1 (6 bases). TRBV23-1 is filed as an ORF, its function uncertain. Trimming took off 3 bases at V and 5 bases at J, with 11 bases between the two ends. The CDR3 has 14 residues.

This clonotype has at least ten counts. J is TRBJ2-1 and V is TRBV11-2; D is ambiguous. CDR1 and CDR2 from the germline V gene are SGHAT and FQNNGV. This CDR3 spans 16 amino acids. The ends were cut back, 1 base at V and 5 bases at J, with 15 bases in the middle. CDR3 sequence: CASSLAARSYHNEQFF. The CDR3 DNA sequence: TGTGCCAGCAGCTTAGCAGCTAGAAGCTACCACAATGAGCAGTTCTTC. The entire variable domain, with the rest obtained from reference TRBV11-2 and TRBJ2-1, is as follows: EAGVAQSPRYKIIEKRQSVAFWCNPISGHATLYWYQQILGQGPKLLIQFQNNGVVDDSQLPKDRFSAERLKGVDSTLKIQPAKLEDSAVYLCASSLAARSYHNEQFFGPGTRLTVL.

This clonotype has a count of ten or more. This chain uses TRBV10-2 with TRBJ2-3, with TRBD2 matching 13 bases. CDR1 and CDR2 (germline): WSHSY, SAAADI. The V segment lost 2 bases and the J segment 5 bases; nucleotides outside the gene matches: 10. The CDR3 runs to 18 residues. This CDR3 reads CASSEAGTSGTPRDTQYF. In DNA form, the CDR3 reads TGCGCCAGCAGTGAGGCAGGGACTAGCGGGACACCCAGAGATACGCAGTATTTT.

J is TRBJ1-5 and V is TRBV15; the match to TRBD1 covers 10 bases. CDR1 and CDR2 (germline): LNHNV, YYDKDF (reference sequence). The V gene end was trimmed by 3 bases and the J gene end by 6 bases; junction bases not matched to a gene: 5. The CDR3 totals 15 residues. CDR3 loop: CATSSKTGGRQPQHF. The CDR3 DNA follows: TGTGCCACCAGCAGTAAGACAGGGGGCCGTCAGCCCCAGCATTTT. Variable domain in full (rest from reference TRBV15 and TRBJ1-5): DAMVIQNPRYQVTQFGKPVTLSCSQTLNHNVMYWYQQKSSQAPKLLFHYYDKDFNNEADTPDNFQSRRPNTSFCFLDIRSPGLGDTAMYLCATSSKTGGRQPQHFGDGTRLSIL.

This clonotype occurred many times. V is TRBV30 and J is TRBJ2-7; the match to TRBD2 covers 11 bases. This CDR3 is 14 amino acids long. V was clipped by 2 bases and J by 7 bases; unmatched bases: 7. In germline, CDR1 is GTSNPN, CDR2 SVGIG (reference sequence). The CDR3, as DNA: TGTGCCTGGAGTTTAGCGGGAGGGCCTGGAGAGCAGTACTTC. This encodes CAWSLAGGPGEQYF.

This clonotype was counted ten times or more. V and J are TRBV6-2 or TRBV6-3 and TRBJ1-1, with no clear D. Germline CDR1 MNHEY, CDR2 SVGEGT. The V end lost 8 bases, the J end lost 2 bases, and 18 bases lay between the germline ends. This CDR3 is built from 15 residues. The CDR3 sequence is CASAFPRVRNTEAFF. CDR3 DNA: TGTGCCAGCGCTTTTCCCCGAGTCCGTAACACTGAAGCTTTCTTT.

By share of the sample, this clonotype is large. V is TRBV7-9 and J is TRBJ1-5; TRBD1 matches 10 bases. Germline CDR1 reads SEHNR; CDR2 reads FQNEAQ (reference sequence). The CDR3 sequence is 16 residues long. Losses at the gene ends were 1 base for V and 3 bases for J; bases not matched to a gene: 3. CDR3 region: CASSLVGTGDNQPQHF. The CDR3 nucleotides are TGTGCCAGCAGCTTAGTTGGGACAGGGGACAATCAGCCCCAGCATTTT.